The 26 T cell receptor beta chains given below trace back to one sample, sequenced in a study of response to subunit inactivated influenza vaccine (dated 2018 in TCRdb). Libraries came from RT-PCR. Sequenced using an Illumina HiSeq 2500. TCRdb took the public reads, trimmed them with fastp at Q25, ran MiXCR for clone calling and kept in-frame beta chains. Rows with a matching CDR3 protein are joined into one entry that keeps the most common DNA and genes. This sample is represented by around 250,000 distinct CDR3 sequences; roughly an eighth of them were singletons. 7.5% to 10% of the sample comes from the top ten. The input for sequencing was non-naive T cells sorted from PBMCs, taken 14 to 15 days before vaccination. In the paper's terms, the cell subset or site label means: memory T cell fraction. These TCRs come from a man between 50 and 59 years old who received an inactivated influenza vaccine. Donor details come from another sample of the same person, matched by shared clones.

Only a few counts were recorded for this clonotype. CDR3 sequence reads: CASSLATGSNEQFF. The CDR3 bases are TGCGCCAGCAGCTTGGCGACAGGGAGCAATGAGCAGTTCTTC. The chain has TRBV5-1 and TRBJ2-1, with TRBD1 matching over 7 bases. The V segment lost 0 bases and the J segment 6 bases; nucleotides outside the gene matches: 3. Germline loops: CDR1 SGHRS, CDR2 YFSETQ. CDR3 size: 14 residues. Variable domain in full (rest from reference TRBV5-1 and TRBJ2-1): KAGVTQTPRYLIKTRGQQVTLSCSPISGHRSVSWYQQTPGQGLQFLFEYFSETQRNKGNFPGRFSGRQFSNSRSEMNVSTLELGDSALYLCASSLATGSNEQFFGPGTRLTVL.

The rearrangement joins TRBV20-1 to TRBJ1-2, with D hard to call. CDR1 and CDR2 (germline): DFQATT, SNEGSKA (reference sequence). V was shortened by 1 base and J by 4 bases, with 7 bases between the two germline ends. This CDR3 is 12 amino acids long. The CDR3 reads CSARVPPYGYTF. CDR3 DNA sequence: TGCAGTGCTAGAGTTCCGCCCTATGGCTACACCTTC.

The chain has TRBV2 and TRBJ1-4; weak D call: TRBD1 (5 bases). V lost 1 base, J lost 6 bases, and 9 bases lay in between. The CDR3 is 14 residues long. Germline V lookup: CDR1 SNHLY, CDR2 FYNNEI. CDR3 in amino acids: CASSEGDRYEKLFF. The CDR3 bases are TGTGCCAGCAGTGAAGGGGACCGTTATGAAAAACTGTTTTTT.

The sample holds many counts of this clonotype. The chain employs TRBV6-5 and TRBJ2-1; the match to TRBD2 covers 8 bases. The CDR3 covers 16 residues. The J segment lost 0 bases and the V segment lost 0 bases, leaving 1 base of the junction unmatched. The germline V gene encodes CDR1 MNHEY and CDR2 SVGAGI. CDR3: CASSYSLADSYNEQFF. For the CDR3, the DNA is TGTGCCAGCAGTTACTCACTAGCGGACTCCTACAATGAGCAGTTCTTC.

This clonotype occurred many times. The V gene is TRBV30, the J gene TRBJ1-2, with TRBD1 as a possible D gene (5 bases). Germline lookup yields CDR1 GTSNPN and CDR2 SVGIG (reference sequence). Trimming took 5 bases from V and 7 from J, leaving 17 bases between them. The CDR3 sequence is 13 residues long. In DNA form, the CDR3 reads TGTGCCTGGTCTGGGCAGGGCGGCGGTGGCTACACCTTC. This encodes CAWSGQGGGGYTF.

The chain combines TRBV20-1 with TRBJ1-2; TRBD1 might be the D (5 bases). Trimming shortened V by 0 bases and J by 2 bases, and 13 bases separated the two germline ends. The V gene's germline CDR1 is DFQATT and CDR2 SNEGSKA (reference sequence). The CDR3 is 15 residues long. CDR3 residues: CSARDTGGKNYGYTF. The DNA for the CDR3 is TGCAGTGCTAGAGATACCGGGGGAAAAAACTATGGCTACACCTTC.

The V gene is TRBV24-1, the J gene TRBJ2-5, with a possible D match to TRBD2 (6 bases). CDR3 length: 14 residues. Germline CDR1 reads KGHDR; CDR2 reads SFDVKD. V dropped 2 bases and J dropped 2 bases, with 8 bases sitting between them. CDR3 residues: CATSDWGLQETQYF. The DNA for the CDR3 is TGTGCCACCAGTGATTGGGGACTTCAAGAGACCCAGTACTTC.

This clonotype was seen many times. The J gene is TRBJ2-2, the V gene TRBV18; D call uncertain. The CDR3 sequence is 15 residues long. The V gene's germline CDR1 is KGHSH and CDR2 LQKENI. Trimming pared 0 bases from V and 6 bases from J, leaving 11 bases between. DNA for the CDR3: TGTGCCAGCTCACCACCCCGGAGATACGCCGGGGAGCTGTTTTTT. Amino acid sequence: CASSPPRRYAGELFF.

The chain joins TRBV10-3 to TRBJ1-4; D is uncertain. This CDR3 region has 14 residues. With 2 bases removed from V and 0 bases from J, the gap between germline ends came to 4 bases. Germline values: CDR1 ENHRY, CDR2 SYGVKD. The CDR3: CAISEGATNEKLFF. CDR3 coding DNA: TGTGCCATCAGTGAGGGGGCAACTAATGAAAAACTGTTTTTT.

This clonotype was counted between two and nine times. This rearrangement joins TRBV7-9 to TRBJ1-2, with D uncertain. Germline CDR1 is SEHNR and CDR2 is FQNEAQ (reference sequence). The CDR3 has 14 amino acids. Trimming cost V 5 bases and J 4 bases, with 14 bases left between them. The CDR3 loop is CASSATGPSYGYTF. DNA of the CDR3: TGTGCCAGCAGCGCTACTGGGCCTAGCTATGGCTACACCTTC.

The V and J genes are TRBV5-1 and TRBJ2-3, with unresolved D. Germline lookup yields CDR1 SGHRS and CDR2 YFSETQ. The V and J ends lost 2 bases and 1 base respectively, with 11 bases between them. The CDR3 spans 15 residues. CDR3 protein: CASSFLTYRTDTQYF. CDR3 bases: TGCGCCAGCAGCTTCCTGACTTATCGCACAGATACGCAGTATTTT.

The table lists this clonotype with a few counts. J is TRBJ2-4 and V is TRBV6-1; D is possibly TRBD1 (5 bases). The V end was cut by 9 bases, the J end by 0 bases, with 12 bases between. The CDR3 loop spans 14 amino acids. The germline V gene has CDR1 MNHNS and CDR2 SASEGT. The CDR3: CASRDRLAKNIQYF. DNA of the CDR3: TGTGCCAGTCGAGACAGACTAGCCAAAAACATTCAGTACTTC.

V and J are TRBV7-8 and TRBJ2-4, with D uncertain. Germline assignment: CDR1 SGHVS and CDR2 FQNEAQ. The CDR3 consists of 13 residues. V lost 5 bases to trimming and J lost 6 bases, with 11 bases between them. CDR3 in DNA: TGTGCCAGCAGCCTCCAAGAAGTAAACATTCAGTACTTC. Translating gives CASSLQEVNIQYF.

This clonotype has more than one count but fewer than ten. The chain recombines TRBV20-1 with TRBJ2-7; 9 nucleotides match TRBD2. The germline V gene has CDR1 DFQATT and CDR2 SNEGSKA (reference sequence). After removal of 5 bases from V and 6 bases from J, the junction contained 14 bases not matched to a gene. This CDR3 spans 15 amino acids. In DNA form, the CDR3 reads TGCAGTGCTGGCGGTCTAGCGGGGTTGTTTTCCGAGCAGTACTTC. Amino acids: CSAGGLAGLFSEQYF.

This chain links TRBV3-1 with TRBJ1-6, with D hard to call. Germline-derived CDR1 and CDR2 are LGHDT and YNNKEL (reference sequence). V was trimmed by 3 bases and J by 7 bases, leaving 13 bases between them. The CDR3 has 15 residues. CDR3 loop: CASSHRDRVNSPLHF. CDR3 sequence (DNA): TGTGCCAGCAGCCATAGGGATCGAGTGAATTCACCCCTCCACTTT.

This clonotype was detected ten times or more. Here the CDR3 DNA reads TGCAGTGCCCAAAAGAACAGGGCTACCGGGGAGCTGTTTTTT. This sequence encodes CSAQKNRATGELFF. This chain links TRBV20-1 with TRBJ2-2; D perhaps matches TRBD1 (6 bases). Germline CDR1 and CDR2: DFQATT and SNEGSKA (reference sequence). CDR3 length equals 14 residues. V was cut by 6 bases and J by 5 bases, with 16 bases left in between.

A few counts support this clonotype. This chain links TRBV20-1 with TRBJ2-2; D not resolved. The germline V and J ends were trimmed by 3 bases and 3 bases, with 11 bases remaining between them. Germline V gene lookup returns CDR1 DFQATT and CDR2 SNEGSKA (reference sequence). The CDR3 covers 14 residues. The CDR3 loop is CSASQLRDTGELFF. CDR3 DNA: TGCAGTGCTAGTCAACTCCGGGACACCGGGGAGCTGTTTTTT.

This clonotype turned up a few times. The chain is built from TRBV27 and TRBJ2-1, with 7 positions matching TRBD2. V was clipped by 0 bases and J by 7 bases; unmatched bases: 3. The CDR3 has 14 amino acids. CDR1 MNHEY and CDR2 SMNVEV come from the germline V gene (reference sequence). The CDR3 DNA reads TGTGCCAGCAGTTTATCTACGGGGGGTAATGAGCAGTTCTTC. Encoded protein: CASSLSTGGNEQFF.

At least ten counts were recorded for this clonotype. CDR3: CASSYSRGSHGYTF. In DNA, the CDR3 is TGTGCCAGCAGTTACTCAAGGGGGTCCCATGGCTACACCTTC. The V and J genes are TRBV7-2 and TRBJ1-2, with TRBD1 as a possible D gene (6 bases). This CDR3 contains 14 residues. Germline values: CDR1 SGHTA, CDR2 FQGNSA. Trimming left V 6 bases short and J 6 bases short, with 17 bases between.

This clonotype was found many times. V usage is TRBV25-1 and J usage is TRBJ1-2; D perhaps matches TRBD1 (5 bases). The V end lost 1 base, the J end lost 7 bases, and 10 bases lay between the germline ends. Per the germline V gene, CDR1 is MGHDK and CDR2 is SYGVNS. This CDR3 comprises 13 residues. CDR3 loop: CASSESGLRGYTF. The CDR3 DNA follows: TGTGCCAGCAGTGAATCAGGGTTACGTGGCTACACCTTC.

This clonotype was found many times. The chain employs TRBV12-3 or TRBV12-4 and TRBJ2-2; D tentatively reads TRBD1 or TRBD2 (6 bases each). The ends were cut back, 7 bases at V and 5 bases at J, with 20 bases in the middle. The CDR3 sequence is 16 residues long. DNA for the CDR3: TGTGCCAGCACCCTACGTGTGGGGGCGGGAACCGGGGAGCTGTTTTTT. It translates to CASTLRVGAGTGELFF.

The rearrangement joins TRBV5-1 to TRBJ1-2, with 10 bases that match TRBD1. This CDR3 comprises 13 residues. The J segment lost 7 bases and the V segment lost 4 bases, leaving 4 bases of the junction unmatched. Per germline, CDR1 SGHRS and CDR2 YFSETQ. CDR3 nucleotides: TGCGCCAGCAGCCCGGGACAGGGGTTTGGCTACACCTTC. Translating it yields CASSPGQGFGYTF.

This clonotype was picked up a small number of times. The chain joins TRBV20-1 to TRBJ2-7; TRBD1 agrees at 7 bases. The V and J ends lost 0 bases and 5 bases, in that order; junction bases with no gene match: 10. The length of the CDR3 is 15 residues. Germline V gene lookup returns CDR1 DFQATT and CDR2 SNEGSKA (reference sequence). In nucleotides, the CDR3 is TGCAGTGCTAGAGATAAGGGGGACAGAGGAAACGAGCAGTACTTC. Translated: CSARDKGDRGNEQYF.

The chain employs TRBV29-1 and TRBJ2-1; D is tentatively TRBD1 or TRBD2 (7 bases each). This CDR3 has 15 residues. Germline V CDR1 and CDR2: SQVTM, ANQGSEA. Trimming left V 0 bases short and J 6 bases short, with 15 bases between. The CDR3 DNA is TGCAGCGTTGAAGACAGGGGGGGAAGGAGCAATGAGCAGTTCTTC. It specifies CSVEDRGGRSNEQFF.

This clonotype has just a few counts. CDR3 in DNA: TGTGCCAGCAGTAAGGGAAACTACAATGAGCAGTTCTTC. Protein sequence: CASSKGNYNEQFF. This rearrangement joins TRBV2 to TRBJ2-1; D call uncertain. The CDR3 is 13 amino acids. Trimming took 5 bases from V and 3 from J, leaving 8 bases between them. CDR1 SNHLY and CDR2 FYNNEI come from the germline V gene.

The chain is built from TRBV24-1 and TRBJ2-7; weak D call: TRBD2 (6 bases). The CDR3 consists of 14 residues. Trimming took 4 bases from V and 5 from J, leaving 14 bases between them. Germline CDR1 KGHDR, CDR2 SFDVKD. In nucleotides, the CDR3 is TGTGCCACCAGTGAGGACGGGAGCAGCGACGAGCAGTACTTC. Its translation is CATSEDGSSDEQYF.